This TCR beta chain is from a study of shared clonotypes between healthy human individuals. Study-wide context: Donors consisted of a couple of women and three men between 18 and 49. Study outcomes and limitations: What naive subsets generally showed was a larger estimated richness than memory subsets showed. Sampling was confined to blood; repertoires within tissues likely differ.

Of note for this clone: Antigen specificity is unknown. The sample holds other DNA sequences that translate to the same CDR3.

This CDR3 spans 13 amino acids. The germline CDR1 and CDR2 sequences are SGHTA and FQGNSA. V lost 5 bases and J lost 5, with 12 bases in between. Deep-level assay runs were performed. Measured with immunoSEQ multiplex PCR; TCRdb has only the in-frame clones, and not every one. The table records some 2,000,000 clones, approximately 94% of them present only once. The material sequenced was naive CD4+ T cells sorted from blood. Documented subset: CD45RA+ positively selected. This chain uses TRBV7-2 with TRBJ1-1; D perhaps matches TRBD1 (6 bases). This TCR was recovered from a man in his late teens or twenties in good health. This CDR3 reads CASSNRVGTEAFF. The CDR3, as DNA: TGTGCCAGCAGCAACAGGGTTGGGACTGAAGCTTTCTTT.